Below, one TCR beta chain is given with its context. Its target is not known. Per germline, CDR1 SGHTA and CDR2 FQGNSA. V shed 6 bases and J shed 3 bases, with 17 bases lying between them. This CDR3 spans 15 amino acids. Time point meaning: sample taken at primary tumor resection. Whole RNA from tumor, nontumor lung or frozen PBMC was sequenced unsorted. This sample is drawn from a study of spatial heterogeneity in lung cancer. Study-level results: Ubiquitous expanded tumor TCRs appeared in blood more at resection than follow-up.

Every TCR cDNA molecule carried a tag that served as a unique molecular identifier. One entry per CDR3 protein results from TCRdb running MiXCR on the 5' RACE reads. The sample holds 65,000 to 85,000 distinct CDR3 sequences, approximately 20% seen once. This chain joins TRBV7-2 and TRBJ1-1; D remains ambiguous. The starting material was PBMCs, obtained at surgery. The clonotype was recovered from a male donor with early-stage non-small cell lung cancer. CDR3 residues: CASRLTAEGYTEAFF. For the CDR3, the DNA is TGTGCCAGCAGACTTACCGCCGAAGGGTACACTGAAGCTTTCTTT. Together with reference TRBV7-2 and TRBJ1-1, the CDR3 gives the full variable domain: GAGVSQSPSNKVTEKGKDVELRCDPISGHTALYWYRQSLGQGLEFLIYFQGNSAPDKSGLPSDRFSAERTGGSVSTLTIQRTQQEDSAVYLCASRLTAEGYTEAFFGQGTRLTVV.